The 8 T cell receptor beta chains reported below all come from one sample, sequenced in a study of blood T cell repertoires in COVID-19. The protocol was immunoSEQ multiplex PCR, while the TCRdb copy is restricted to in-frame clones and leaves out a portion. The sample holds under 200,000 clones, about 93% seen once. Sequencing was done on a sample of peripheral blood. The receptor set was obtained from a man aged 45-65 years with acute or convalescent COVID-19.

This chain connects TRBV28 to TRBJ1-6; D uncertain. Germline V lookup: CDR1 MDHEN, CDR2 SYDVKM. The CDR3 totals 12 residues. V lost 3 bases and J 9 bases, leaving 6 bases between the germline ends. This CDR3 reads CASSFLFSPLHF. The CDR3 DNA follows: TGTGCCAGCAGTTTCCTTTTTTCACCCCTCCACTTT.

V gene TRBV6-4 combines with J gene TRBJ1-1; 7 nucleotides line up with TRBD1. Germline V gives CDR1 MRHNA, CDR2 SNTAGT. This CDR3 comprises 14 residues. The ends lost 8 bases at V and 1 base at J; junction bases unmatched: 7. The DNA for the CDR3 is TGTGCCAGCTCTCCGGGACAGCAGAACACTGAAGCTTTCTTT. Protein: CASSPGQQNTEAFF.

The chain has TRBV5-1 and TRBJ2-7; 9 bases fit TRBD1. Germline assignment: CDR1 SGHRS and CDR2 YFSETQ. The CDR3 loop spans 16 amino acids. J was trimmed by 5 bases and V by 5 bases; bases with no gene match: 14. CDR3 sequence reads: CASRRGGTGFWNEQYF. CDR3 DNA sequence: TGCGCCAGCAGGAGGGGAGGGACAGGGTTTTGGAACGAGCAGTACTTC.

This chain connects TRBV7-9 to TRBJ1-1; D is undetermined. V lost 5 bases and J lost 3, with 10 bases in between. Germline CDR1 reads SEHNR; CDR2 reads FQNEAQ (reference sequence). The CDR3 loop spans 13 amino acids. This chain's CDR3 is CASSLNPDTEAFF. The CDR3 DNA is TGTGCCAGCAGCCTGAACCCAGACACTGAAGCTTTCTTT.

This clone was detected only a few times. The V call is TRBV11-2, the J call TRBJ1-5; D might be TRBD1 (6 bases). The CDR3 length is 14 residues. V lost 5 bases and J lost 3, with 11 bases in between. Germline V CDR1 and CDR2: SGHAT, FQNNGV. CDR3 sequence (DNA): TGTGCCAGCAGCCTAGGACAGTTCAATCAGCCCCAGCATTTT. Translation: CASSLGQFNQPQHF.

The chain has TRBV19 and TRBJ1-5; D is perhaps TRBD1 (6 bases). With 1 base removed from V and 6 bases from J, the gap between germline ends came to 10 bases. The V gene's germline CDR1 is LNHDA and CDR2 SQIVND (reference sequence). The CDR3 is made up of 14 amino acids. CDR3 sequence (DNA): TGTGCCAGTAGTATAGGGAAAGGGGGTCAGCCCCAGCATTTT. Translation gives CASSIGKGGQPQHF.

The V call is TRBV18, the J call TRBJ1-2; TRBD1 might be the D (6 bases). In germline, CDR1 is KGHSH, CDR2 LQKENI. The CDR3 spans 16 residues. V gave up 0 bases and J gave up 5 bases, with 16 bases separating them. The chain's CDR3 is CASSPPAGQLLYGYTF. For the CDR3, the DNA is TGTGCCAGCTCACCACCCGCTGGACAGTTACTATATGGCTACACCTTC.

The rearrangement joins TRBV10-1 to TRBJ1-2, with 7 bases lining up with TRBD1. The CDR3 covers 15 residues. Unmatched junction bases numbered 10, after V lost 3 bases and J lost 6 bases. Germline V lookup: CDR1 WNHNN, CDR2 SYGVQD (reference sequence). The CDR3 region is CASSDGAGGPHGYTF. The DNA for the CDR3 is TGCGCCAGCAGTGATGGGGCAGGGGGACCTCATGGCTACACCTTC.